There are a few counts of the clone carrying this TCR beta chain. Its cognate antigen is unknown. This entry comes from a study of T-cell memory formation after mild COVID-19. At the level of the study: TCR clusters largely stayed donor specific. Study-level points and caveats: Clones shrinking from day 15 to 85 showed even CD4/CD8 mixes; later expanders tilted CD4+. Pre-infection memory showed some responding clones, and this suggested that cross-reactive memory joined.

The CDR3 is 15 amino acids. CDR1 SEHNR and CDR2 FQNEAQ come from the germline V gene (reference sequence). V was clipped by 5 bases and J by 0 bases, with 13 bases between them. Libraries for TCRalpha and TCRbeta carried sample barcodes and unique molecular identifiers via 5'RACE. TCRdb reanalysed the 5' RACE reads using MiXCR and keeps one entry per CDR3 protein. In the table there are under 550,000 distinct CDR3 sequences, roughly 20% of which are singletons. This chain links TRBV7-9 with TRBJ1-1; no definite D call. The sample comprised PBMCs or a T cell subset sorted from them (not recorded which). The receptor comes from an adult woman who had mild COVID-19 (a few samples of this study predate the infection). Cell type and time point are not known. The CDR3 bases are TGTGCCAGCAGCCGGTCCACTGTCATGAACACTGAAGCTTTCTTT. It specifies CASSRSTVMNTEAFF.